The 20 T cell receptor beta chains listed next were all sequenced from one sample in a study of blood T cell repertoires in COVID-19. The method was immunoSEQ multiplex PCR; TCRdb's version includes in-frame clones alone and lacks a portion of them. The sample records around 140,000 clones, around nine tenths being singletons. The sample consisted of peripheral blood. All receptors derive from a woman in her fifties or sixties with acute or convalescent COVID-19.

This chain uses TRBV2 with TRBJ1-5, with 9 positions matching TRBD1. The CDR3 covers 14 residues. Germline V lookup: CDR1 SNHLY, CDR2 FYNNEI. J gave up 2 bases and V 6 bases, and 2 bases lay outside the gene matches. CDR3 region: CASSRDRGNQPQHF. The CDR3 DNA follows: TGTGCCAGCAGCCGGGACAGGGGCAATCAGCCCCAGCATTTT.

This sequence joins TRBV4-1 and TRBJ2-1, with 9 positions matching TRBD2. This CDR3 spans 14 amino acids. In germline, CDR1 is MGHRA, CDR2 YSYEKL. V shed 2 bases and J 10 bases; nucleotides not matched to a gene: 6. CDR3 amino acids: CASSQSGTSREQFF. CDR3 in DNA: TGCGCCAGCAGCCAATCCGGGACTAGCAGGGAGCAGTTCTTC.

The V gene is TRBV28, the J gene TRBJ2-7; 8 nucleotides match TRBD1. J lost 6 bases, V lost 6 bases, and 13 bases had no gene match. This CDR3 contains 15 residues. Germline V CDR1 and CDR2: MDHEN, SYDVKM. The chain's CDR3 is CASSSPGGQGFEQYF. The CDR3 DNA is TGTGCCAGCAGCTCCCCCGGCGGACAGGGTTTCGAGCAGTACTTC.

The chain recombines TRBV28 with TRBJ1-2; D is unresolved. Germline V gene lookup returns CDR1 MDHEN and CDR2 SYDVKM. With 3 bases removed from V and 7 bases from J, the gap between germline ends came to 6 bases. The CDR3 spans 11 residues. CDR3 protein: CASSFGGGYTF. The CDR3 bases are TGTGCCAGCAGTTTCGGCGGTGGCTACACCTTC.

This chain links TRBV5-1 with TRBJ2-1; the D gene is possibly TRBD1 (6 bases). CDR3 length: 13 amino acids. Germline V CDR1 and CDR2: SGHRS, YFSETQ. V lost 9 bases and J 3 bases, leaving 13 bases between the germline ends. The chain's CDR3 is CATRPGVYNEQFF. The CDR3 nucleotides read TGCGCCACCAGGCCAGGGGTCTACAATGAGCAGTTCTTC.

This chain uses TRBV6-4 with TRBJ2-3, with 8 bases identical to TRBD2. The V gene end was trimmed by 2 bases and the J gene end by 5 bases; junction bases not matched to a gene: 6. The germline CDR1 and CDR2 sequences are MRHNA and SNTAGT. The CDR3 length is 15 residues. CDR3 nucleotide sequence: TGTGCCAGCAGTGACGTGGGCGGGGGGCGAGATACGCAGTATTTT. Translating gives CASSDVGGGRDTQYF.

The chain carries TRBV5-1 and TRBJ1-2, with D perhaps TRBD1 (5 bases). V was trimmed by 4 bases and J by 1 base, leaving 17 bases between them. This CDR3 region has 16 residues. The germline gives CDR1 SGHRS, CDR2 YFSETQ. The CDR3 DNA reads as TGCGCCAGCAGCGAGGCAGTAGGGGCGGTTAACTATGGCTACACCTTC. This encodes CASSEAVGAVNYGYTF.

The V call is TRBV12-3 or TRBV12-4, the J call TRBJ1-5; 7 bases match TRBD1. This CDR3 is built from 13 residues. Trimming cost V 5 bases and J 4 bases; bases outside gene matches: 2. The CDR3 loop is CASSATGNQPQHF. The CDR3 DNA is TGTGCCAGCAGTGCGACAGGGAATCAGCCCCAGCATTTT.

The chain has TRBV7-3 and TRBJ1-2; 10 bases match TRBD1. The germline V gene encodes CDR1 SGHTA and CDR2 FQGTGA. V lost 4 bases, J lost 6 bases, and 5 bases stayed unmatched. The CDR3 is 14 residues long. CDR3 DNA sequence: TGTGCCAGCAGCTCCCGAGGACAGGGGGATGGCTACACCTTC. It encodes CASSSRGQGDGYTF.

J is TRBJ2-7 and V is TRBV29-1; D might be TRBD1 (5 bases). The CDR3 loop spans 12 amino acids. V was pared by 5 bases and J by 2 bases, with 10 bases between. Germline values: CDR1 SQVTM, CDR2 ANQGSEA. The CDR3 DNA reads TGCAGCGTTATAGACAGACCCTACGAGCAGTACTTC. Its translation is CSVIDRPYEQYF.

The chain links TRBV7-9 to TRBJ2-1; maybe TRBD2 (6 bases). Trimming removed 1 base at V and 1 base at J, with 8 bases between. This CDR3 has 15 amino acids. Per the germline V gene, CDR1 is SEHNR and CDR2 is FQNEAQ (reference sequence). The CDR3 sequence is CASSLVGGSYNEQFF. The CDR3 nucleotides read TGTGCCAGCAGCTTAGTGGGGGGATCCTACAATGAGCAGTTCTTC. The whole variable domain, filled in from reference TRBV7-9 and TRBJ2-1, reads DTGVSQNPRHKITKRGQNVTFRCDPISEHNRLYWYRQTLGQGPEFLTYFQNEAQLEKSRLLSDRFSAERPKGSFSTLEIQRTEQGDSAMYLCASSLVGGSYNEQFFGPGTRLTVL.

The chain joins TRBV29-1 to TRBJ2-1; 11 bases match TRBD2. CDR1 SQVTM and CDR2 ANQGSEA come from the germline V gene. Germline trimming cut 2 bases from V and 4 bases from J; bases unmatched to any gene: 7. The CDR3 runs 16 residues. The CDR3 DNA sequence: TGCAGCGTTGAAATACTAGCGGGAGTTGGGTACAATGAGCAGTTCTTC. It yields the protein CSVEILAGVGYNEQFF.

This clone came up a few times. The CDR3 sequence: CASNPFLGGEQYF. In DNA form, the CDR3 reads TGTGCCAGCAACCCATTCCTCGGGGGCGAGCAGTACTTC. The chain recombines TRBV7-2 with TRBJ2-7; D is possibly TRBD2 (6 bases). This CDR3 has 13 residues. The ends were cut back, 7 bases at V and 6 bases at J, with 16 bases in the middle. Germline V lookup: CDR1 SGHTA, CDR2 FQGNSA.

This chain joins TRBV5-1 and TRBJ1-2; possible D gene TRBD1, 5 bases. V dropped 0 bases and J dropped 4 bases, with 13 bases sitting between them. The CDR3 consists of 15 residues. Germline V lookup: CDR1 SGHRS, CDR2 YFSETQ. CDR3 DNA sequence: TGCGCCAGCAGCTTGGATCTCAGGGATGGCTATGGCTACACCTTC. Amino acid sequence: CASSLDLRDGYGYTF.

This clone has a single count. The chain joins TRBV5-1 to TRBJ2-3; 10 bases fit TRBD2. Germline V gene lookup returns CDR1 SGHRS and CDR2 YFSETQ. J lost 4 bases, V lost 2 bases, and 1 base had no gene match. The CDR3 totals 14 residues. CDR3: CASSFGTSADTQYF. In DNA, the CDR3 is TGCGCCAGCAGCTTCGGGACTAGCGCAGATACGCAGTATTTT.

V and J are TRBV2 and TRBJ2-3, with 8 bases lining up with TRBD2. The CDR3 is 15 residues long. V lost 7 bases and J lost 0; bases outside the gene matches: 6. Germline V gives CDR1 SNHLY, CDR2 FYNNEI. The CDR3 protein is CASTIPSGSTDTQYF. The CDR3 nucleotides read TGTGCCAGCACCATTCCTAGCGGGAGCACAGATACGCAGTATTTT.

The chain recombines TRBV10-1 with TRBJ1-1; the match to TRBD1 covers 8 bases. The CDR3 is 16 residues long. V dropped 4 bases and J dropped 0; count of bases not matched to a gene: 7. CDR1 WNHNN and CDR2 SYGVQD come from the germline V gene (reference sequence). CDR3 region: CASSVSGGPMNTEAFF. The CDR3 region has the DNA TGCGCCAGCAGTGTTTCAGGGGGCCCGATGAACACTGAAGCTTTCTTT.

The chain couples TRBV27 to TRBJ2-7; the match to TRBD1 covers 10 bases. The length of the CDR3 is 16 residues. Germline V gene data show CDR1 as MNHEY and CDR2 as SMNVEV (reference sequence). J lost 2 bases, V lost 2 bases, and 6 bases had no gene match. DNA of the CDR3: TGTGCCAGCAGTTTAGACGCCGGGACAGGGGCCTACGAGCAGTACTTC. Translation: CASSLDAGTGAYEQYF.

This clone was observed once. This sequence joins TRBV3-1 (or the pseudogene TRBV3-2) and TRBJ2-1; a possible D gene is TRBD1 (6 bases). V gave up 3 bases and J gave up 7 bases, with 13 bases separating them. The CDR3 consists of 14 residues. Germline V CDR1 and CDR2: LGHDT, YNNKEL (reference sequence). CDR3 DNA: TGTGCCAGCAGCCAGGTATCCAGGGGTAATGAGCAGTTCTTC. Protein product: CASSQVSRGNEQFF.

This chain joins TRBV18 and TRBJ1-1; 8 bases are shared with TRBD1. The CDR3 runs to 14 residues. The ends lost 3 bases at V and 5 bases at J; junction bases unmatched: 5. From germline, CDR1 is KGHSH and CDR2 LQKENI. CDR3 DNA: TGTGCCAGCTCACCCGACAGGGGAGGGACTGAAGCTTTCTTT. Translated, it gives CASSPDRGGTEAFF.